This T cell receptor (beta chain) was profiled in a study of cytomegalovirus exposure and HLA in healthy donors. About the research overall: The Caucasian-associated ancestry cluster held over 65% of 300 to 500 genotyped donors. Study conclusions and caveats: In vitro data verified three CMV-associated chains as specific for CMV antigens. Most sequenced TCRs were rare (though some public TCRs occurred in many donors).

For this clone: The antigen remains unidentified.

There were likely unrecorded immune exposures, though donors were nominally healthy when sampled. J lost 4 bases, V lost 3 bases, and 10 bases had no gene match. This CDR3 contains 16 residues. From germline, CDR1 is SGDLS and CDR2 YYNGEE. PCR was performed using 60 Vbeta and 13 Jbeta primers. The repertoire was sequenced with immunoSEQ multiplex PCR; TCRdb's copy has only in-frame clones and lacks some. Counted here are about 170,000 clones, about three quarters occurring once; the ten biggest clones make up 2.5% to 4%. The genes are TRBV9 and TRBJ2-1; 7 bases map to TRBD1. What was sequenced was PBMCs. The sequence came from a female donor in good health and CMV-seronegative. CDR3 sequence reads: CASSDRDRTTYNEQFF. Here the CDR3 DNA reads TGTGCCAGCAGCGACCGGGACAGAACGACTTACAATGAGCAGTTCTTC.